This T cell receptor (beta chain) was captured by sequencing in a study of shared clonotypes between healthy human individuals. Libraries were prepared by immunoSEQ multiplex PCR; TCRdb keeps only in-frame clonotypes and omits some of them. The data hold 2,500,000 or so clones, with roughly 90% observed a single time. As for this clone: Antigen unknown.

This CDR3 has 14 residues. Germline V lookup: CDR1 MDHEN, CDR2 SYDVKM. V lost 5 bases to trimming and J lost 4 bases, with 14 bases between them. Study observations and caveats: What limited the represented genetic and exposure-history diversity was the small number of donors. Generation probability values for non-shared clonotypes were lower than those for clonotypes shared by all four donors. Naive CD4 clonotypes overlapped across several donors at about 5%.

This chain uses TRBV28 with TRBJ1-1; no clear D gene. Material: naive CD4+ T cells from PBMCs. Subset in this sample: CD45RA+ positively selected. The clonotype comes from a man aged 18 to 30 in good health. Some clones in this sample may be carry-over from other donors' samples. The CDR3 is CASSELVIITEAFF. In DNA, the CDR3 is TGTGCCAGCAGTGAACTCGTTATTATCACTGAAGCTTTCTTT. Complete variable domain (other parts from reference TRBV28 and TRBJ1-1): DVKVTQSSRYLVKRTGEKVFLECVQDMDHENMFWYRQDPGLGLRLIYFSYDVKMKEKGDIPEGYSVSREKKERFSLILESASTNQTSMYLCASSELVIITEAFFGQGTRLTVV.